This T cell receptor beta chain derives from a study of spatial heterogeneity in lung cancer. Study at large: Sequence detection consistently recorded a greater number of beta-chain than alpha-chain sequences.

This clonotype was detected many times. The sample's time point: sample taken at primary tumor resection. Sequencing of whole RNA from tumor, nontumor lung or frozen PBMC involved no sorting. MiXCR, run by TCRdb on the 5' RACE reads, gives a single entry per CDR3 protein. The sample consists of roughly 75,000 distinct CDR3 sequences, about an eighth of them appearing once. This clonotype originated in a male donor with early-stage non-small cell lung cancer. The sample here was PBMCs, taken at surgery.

This chain's CDR3 is CASRLAGGYSYEQYF. The CDR3, as DNA: TGTGCCAGCAGACTAGCGGGAGGTTACTCATACGAGCAGTACTTC. V and J are TRBV28 and TRBJ2-7, with 12 nucleotides matching TRBD2. With 6 bases clipped from V and 4 bases from J, the junction kept 7 bases outside the gene matches. The CDR3 contains 15 residues. Looked up from germline, CDR1 is MDHEN and CDR2 is SYDVKM.